Below, one T cell receptor (beta chain) is given with its context. The germline V gene encodes CDR1 SGHRS and CDR2 YFSETQ. Between the trimmed V and J ends, which lost 4 bases and 8 bases, there was a span of 21 bases. This CDR3 contains 15 residues. Clones were sequenced by immunoSEQ multiplex PCR, and TCRdb holds only the in-frame ones, with some missing. This sample carries 70,000 or so clones, over 75% of them seen once, and the ten largest clones take 29%. This entry belongs to a study of blood T cell repertoires in COVID-19. The clonotype was recovered from a woman at least 80 years old with active or convalescent COVID-19. The chain is built from TRBV5-1 and TRBJ1-2; D possibly corresponds to TRBD1 (6 bases). Sequences were obtained from peripheral blood. The CDR3 region is CASSPTAITGNGYTF. The CDR3, as DNA: TGCGCCAGCAGCCCTACCGCAATTACAGGGAACGGCTACACCTTC.